Listed below are T cell receptor beta chains from one sample, sequenced in a study of T cells in Graves' hyperthyroidism and ophthalmopathy. One entry per CDR3 protein results from TCRdb running MiXCR on the multiplex PCR reads. The sample yields roughly 840,000 distinct CDR3 sequences, around 39% seen once. What was sequenced was blood. The receptors were sampled from a man between 18 and 29 years old with Graves' hyperthyroidism. CDR3s include the opening cysteine and the closing phenylalanine or tryptophan. The D gene is left open where the match is weak. Size is stated for part of the rows, as once, few or many counts, or as a class when the clone is expanded.

j_gene | abundance | d_gene | v_gene | CDR3aa | CDR3nt
TRBJ1-1 | many | - | TRBV5-1 | CASRNPNTEAFF | TGCGCCAGCAGGAATCCGAACACTGAAGCTTTCTTT
TRBJ2-5 | - | - | TRBV6-5 | CASSYGQGIQPQYF | TGTGCCAGCAGTTACGGGCAGGGCATCCAGCCCCAGTACTTC
TRBJ2-2 | - | - | TRBV11-3 | CASSLRTDVNTGELFF | TGTGCCAGCAGCCTCCGGACAGATGTGAACACCGGGGAGCTGTTTTTT
TRBJ2-7 | many | - | TRBV7-2 | CASSPTLPYEQYF | TGTGCCAGCAGCCCCACCCTGCCCTACGAGCAGTACTTC
TRBJ2-5 | many | - | TRBV25-1 | CASSGRGQETQYF | TGTGCCAGCAGTGGCCGGGGGCAAGAGACCCAGTACTTC
TRBJ2-5 | many | TRBD2 | TRBV7-6 | CASSPGTRRETQYF | TGTGCCAGCAGTCCCGGGACTAGACGGGAGACCCAGTACTTC
TRBJ2-2 | - | - | TRBV12-1 | CASRTSARTGELFF | TGTGCCAGCAGGACTAGCGCACGCACCGGGGAGCTGTTTTTT
TRBJ2-7 | - | - | TRBV20-1 | CSVSGGTGYEQYF | TGCAGTGTCTCCGGCGGTACAGGGTACGAGCAGTACTTC
TRBJ2-7 | - | - | TRBV7-6 | CASSPSTSFYEQYF | TGTGCCAGCAGCCCGTCTACTAGCTTCTACGAGCAGTACTTC
TRBJ1-3 | many | TRBD1 | TRBV5-1 | CASSLGQGRDTIYF | TGCGCCAGCAGCTTGGGACAGGGCCGGGACACCATATATTTT
TRBJ1-3 | - | - | TRBV5-1 | CASSLDLSTGNTIYF | TGCGCCAGCAGCTTGGACCTTAGTACTGGAAACACCATATATTTT
TRBJ1-3 | few | - | TRBV20-1 | CSARGAGGNTIYF | TGCAGTGCTCGGGGCGCGGGGGGAAACACCATATATTTT
TRBJ2-6 | many | - | TRBV7-9 | CASSNRFSGANVLTF | TGTGCCAGCAGCAACAGGTTCTCTGGGGCCAACGTCCTGACTTTC
TRBJ2-7 | many | - | TRBV29-1 | CSVELLSAYEQYF | TGCAGCGTTGAACTTCTCAGTGCCTACGAGCAGTACTTC
TRBJ2-7 | few | TRBD2 | TRBV7-2 | CASSLAPSGGYEQYF | TGTGCCAGCAGCTTAGCGCCCAGCGGGGGCTACGAGCAGTACTTC
TRBJ2-1 | - | TRBD2 | TRBV12-3/TRBV12-4 | CASSPRPSGEQFF | TGTGCCAGCAGTCCCCGGCCTAGCGGGGAGCAGTTCTTC
TRBJ2-6 | many | - | TRBV7-3 | CASSLNSGANVLTF | TGTGCCAGCAGCTTAAACTCTGGGGCCAACGTCCTGACTTTC
TRBJ2-2 | - | - | TRBV7-6 | CASRDSRAGELFF | TGTGCCAGCAGGGACAGTAGGGCCGGGGAGCTGTTTTTT
TRBJ1-1 | few | TRBD1 | TRBV20-1 | CSARRGGQGVAFF | TGCAGTGCTCGGAGGGGCGGACAGGGAGTCGCTTTCTTT
TRBJ1-5 | many | - | TRBV9 | CASSVDGTPGGQPQHF | TGTGCCAGCAGCGTAGACGGGACCCCGGGCGGTCAGCCCCAGCATTTT
TRBJ2-5 | - | - | TRBV20-1 | CSARDNTGGGGTQYF | TGCAGTGCTAGAGATAATACGGGGGGAGGGGGGACCCAGTACTTC
TRBJ2-5 | - | - | TRBV7-8 | CASSLAPPAGPTQETQYF | TGTGCCAGCAGCTTAGCCCCACCTGCGGGCCCAACCCAAGAGACCCAGTACTTC
TRBJ2-5 | - | TRBD1 | TRBV20-1 | CSARPIGTGVRETQYF | TGCAGTGCTAGGCCGATAGGGACAGGGGTTCGAGAGACCCAGTACTTC
TRBJ1-1 | many | TRBD1 | TRBV7-9 | CASQGDGTEAFF | TGTGCCAGTCAGGGGGATGGAACTGAAGCTTTCTTT
TRBJ2-3 | - | - | TRBV19 | CASTEDGTQYF | TGTGCCAGTACCGAAGATGGTACGCAGTATTTT
TRBJ1-1 | - | - | TRBV7-9 | CASSSGRTRENTEAFF | TGTGCCAGCAGCTCGGGACGGACTAGGGAGAACACTGAAGCTTTCTTT
TRBJ2-7 | - | - | TRBV14 | CASSQSVREQYF | TGTGCCAGCAGCCAGAGTGTCAGGGAGCAGTACTTC
TRBJ1-2 | few | - | TRBV7-9 | CASSVLRSTGTQNYGYTF | TGTGCCAGCAGCGTTCTCCGGTCTACAGGGACCCAAAACTATGGCTACACCTTC
TRBJ2-7 | few | - | TRBV7-9 | CASSWRDISYEQYF | TGTGCCAGCAGCTGGCGGGACATCTCCTACGAGCAGTACTTC
TRBJ1-1 | - | - | TRBV6-5 | CASSPQGHANTEAFF | TGTGCCAGCAGTCCACAGGGTCATGCGAACACTGAAGCTTTCTTT
TRBJ2-7 | - | - | TRBV4-1 | CASSQVQDTSYEQYF | TGCGCCAGCAGCCAGGTCCAGGACACATCCTACGAGCAGTACTTC
TRBJ2-5 | - | - | TRBV11-2 | CASSQRLPQRETQYF | TGTGCCAGCAGCCAAAGATTGCCTCAGAGGGAGACCCAGTACTTC
TRBJ1-1 | - | - | TRBV29-1 | CSVDRGGMKAFF | TGCAGCGTTGACCGGGGAGGGATGAAAGCTTTCTTT
TRBJ1-6 | many | TRBD1 | TRBV10-3 | CATRTGSSGSPLHF | TGTGCCACCCGGACAGGCTCAAGCGGGTCACCCCTCCACTTT
TRBJ1-2 | few | - | TRBV5-4 | CASSFRGEGYTF | TGTGCCAGCAGCTTCAGGGGTGAAGGCTACACCTTC
TRBJ2-7 | many | - | TRBV15 | CATSRLDGHSYEQYF | TGTGCCACCAGCAGATTAGACGGGCACTCCTACGAGCAGTACTTC
TRBJ2-7 | few | - | TRBV6-1 | CASSEVLSGEQYF | TGTGCCAGCAGTGAAGTATTAAGTGGTGAGCAGTACTTC
TRBJ1-4 | - | - | TRBV20-1 | CSARKALKLFF | TGCAGTGCTAGAAAAGCTCTGAAACTGTTTTTT
TRBJ1-5 | many | - | TRBV10-3 | CAISEVMDNQPQHF | TGTGCCATCAGTGAGGTCATGGACAATCAGCCCCAGCATTTT
TRBJ1-1 | - | - | TRBV9 | CASSVGPISDTEAFF | TGTGCCAGCAGCGTAGGCCCAATCAGTGACACTGAAGCTTTCTTT
TRBJ2-7 | once | TRBD2 | TRBV28 | CASSLSGRASREQYF | TGTGCCAGCAGTTTATCCGGGAGGGCCTCAAGGGAGCAGTACTTC
TRBJ2-5 | few | - | TRBV12-3/TRBV12-4 | CASSIDRSETQYF | TGTGCCAGCAGCATAGACAGATCAGAGACCCAGTACTTC
TRBJ1-2 | - | - | TRBV29-1 | CSSSVTYGYTF | TGCAGCTCGAGCGTGACCTATGGCTACACCTTC
TRBJ1-6 | - | TRBD1 | TRBV2 | CASSFRTGGRSPLHF | TGTGCCAGCAGTTTCCGAACAGGGGGAAGATCACCCCTCCACTTT
TRBJ1-5 | - | - | TRBV6-6 | CASSFDWNQPQHF | TGTGCCAGCAGTTTTGACTGGAATCAGCCCCAGCATTTT
TRBJ2-7 | few | - | TRBV11-2 | CASSLGSRTNAYEQYF | TGTGCCAGCAGCTTAGGTTCTCGGACAAACGCCTACGAGCAGTACTTC
TRBJ2-7 | few | - | TRBV5-1 | CASSLDRAHEQYF | TGCGCCAGCAGCTTGGACAGGGCCCACGAGCAGTACTTC
TRBJ1-2 | many | - | TRBV19 | CASSSLGRGYTF | TGTGCCAGTAGTTCACTTGGACGCGGCTACACCTTC
TRBJ2-7 | - | TRBD1 | TRBV12-3/TRBV12-4 | CASSLVEGAGAFYEQYF | TGTGCCAGCAGTTTGGTAGAGGGGGCGGGTGCGTTTTACGAGCAGTACTTC
TRBJ1-1 | many | TRBD1 | TRBV7-2 | CASSVDRGRTEAFF | TGTGCCAGCAGCGTCGACAGGGGACGGACTGAAGCTTTCTTT
TRBJ1-2 | - | - | TRBV29-1 | CSVGGGVGNYGYTF | TGCAGCGTTGGAGGAGGGGTGGGGAACTATGGCTACACCTTC
TRBJ2-7 | few | - | TRBV11-2 | CASSLETGYYEQYF | TGTGCCAGCAGCTTGGAGACAGGATACTACGAGCAGTACTTC
TRBJ2-7 | - | - | TRBV12-3/TRBV12-4 | CASSPLGRMYEQYF | TGTGCCAGCAGTCCCCTCGGACGAATGTACGAGCAGTACTTC
TRBJ2-7 | - | - | TRBV6-5 | CASSYSTPNRYEQYF | TGTGCCAGCAGTTACTCGACCCCGAATCGATACGAGCAGTACTTC